One and the same sample provided the 30 T cell receptor beta chains below, sequenced in a study of shared clonotypes between healthy human individuals. This table comes from immunoSEQ multiplex PCR, and its TCRdb copy is limited to in-frame clones, with some not included. The sample consists of around 440,000 clones, around 77% of them appearing once. Material: PBMCs. These receptors came from a woman aged 40 to 50 in good health. Some clones in this sample may be carry-over from other donors' samples.

In its sample, this clone was seen once. The chain combines TRBV18 with TRBJ1-4, with 8 bases that match TRBD1. The V gene's germline CDR1 is KGHSH and CDR2 LQKENI. The J segment lost 4 bases and the V segment lost 1 base, leaving 2 bases of the junction unmatched. The CDR3 is made up of 15 amino acids. Here the CDR3 DNA reads TGTGCCAGCTCACCACTGGGACAGGATAATGAAAAACTGTTTTTT. Its translation is CASSPLGQDNEKLFF.

The rearrangement links TRBV20-1 to TRBJ1-1; D is possibly TRBD1 (6 bases). From germline, CDR1 is DFQATT and CDR2 SNEGSKA (reference sequence). V was cut by 4 bases and J by 7 bases, with 7 bases left in between. The CDR3 contains 10 residues. In DNA form, the CDR3 reads TGCAGTGCTACAGGGGTTGAAGCTTTCTTT. This translates into CSATGVEAFF.

Remarks on this clone: A single base separates this from a much larger clone, so it may be a read error. The rearrangement links TRBV5-8 to TRBJ2-1, with 7 bases that match TRBD2. The CDR3 is made up of 14 amino acids. Trimming took 2 bases from V and 5 from J; bases not matched to a gene: 4. The germline V gene has CDR1 SGHTS and CDR2 YDEGEE. CDR3 DNA sequence: TGTGCCAGCAGCTTACTAGCGAGCAACAATGAGCAGTTCTTC. Translating gives CASSLLASNNEQFF.

J is TRBJ2-7 and V is TRBV5-5; TRBD2 agrees at 14 bases. CDR1 and CDR2 from the germline V gene are SGHKS and YYEKEE (reference sequence). The V gene end was trimmed by 3 bases and the J gene end by 7 bases; junction bases not matched to a gene: 6. The CDR3 consists of 15 residues. CDR3 DNA sequence: TGTGCCAGCAGCTCCCCGACTAGCGGGAGGGTAGAGCAGTACTTC. Translating it yields CASSSPTSGRVEQYF.

This clone has a single count. The chain recombines TRBV5-8 with TRBJ1-2; unclear D gene. V was cut by 3 bases and J by 4 bases, with 7 bases left in between. The CDR3 consists of 12 residues. Germline V lookup: CDR1 SGHTS, CDR2 YDEGEE. For the CDR3, the DNA is TGTGCCAGCAGCTGGGCTGGCTATGGCTACACCTTC. Translation gives CASSWAGYGYTF.

The chain recombines TRBV18 with TRBJ2-1; maybe TRBD2 (6 bases). Germline CDR1 and CDR2: KGHSH and LQKENI. Trimming removed 1 base from V and 7 bases from J, with 11 bases in between. The length of the CDR3 is 14 residues. The CDR3 DNA follows: TGTGCCAGCTCACCACAGGCGGGGTGGAATGAGCAGTTCTTC. This translates into CASSPQAGWNEQFF.

The rearrangement joins TRBV28 to TRBJ1-2; D call uncertain. Trimming stripped 5 bases from V and 4 bases from J, with 5 bases between. CDR3 length equals 11 residues. The germline CDR1 and CDR2 sequences are MDHEN and SYDVKM. The CDR3 loop is CASSRLYGYTF. In DNA form, the CDR3 reads TGTGCCAGCAGTCGACTCTATGGCTACACCTTC.

In the case of this clone: The likely explanation is a read error, given a far larger clone one base away. Other DNA sequences in the sample encode the same CDR3. The chain has TRBV18 and TRBJ2-7, with unresolved D. The CDR3 sequence is 14 residues long. Germline V gene lookup returns CDR1 KGHSH and CDR2 LQKENI. The CDR3 reads CASSPETGSYEQYF. CDR3 in DNA: TGCGCCAGCTCACCAGAGACGGGCTCCTACGAGCAGTACTTC.

Concerning this clone: A far larger clone is one nucleotide away, so this likely arose from a read error. This chain uses TRBV11-2 with TRBJ2-5, with no clear D. There are 13 residues in the CDR3. From germline, CDR1 is SGHAT and CDR2 FQNNGV. The CDR3 bases are TGTGCCAGCAGCTTTTGGAATCAAGGGACCCAGTACTTC. Its translation is CASSFWNQGTQYF. Drawing the rest from reference TRBV11-2 and TRBJ2-5, the complete variable domain is EAGVAQSPRYKIIEKRQSVAFWCNPISGHATLYWYQQILGQGPKLLIQFQNNGVVDDSQLPKDRFSAERLKGVDSTLKIQPAKLEDSAVYLCASSFWNQGTQYFGPGTRLLVL.

The chain is built from TRBV30 and TRBJ2-7; 8 nucleotides line up with TRBD1. Germline CDR1 reads GTSNPN; CDR2 reads SVGIG (reference sequence). The CDR3 totals 13 residues. V dropped 3 bases and J dropped 4; count of bases not matched to a gene: 5. Here the CDR3 reads CAWRRTGLYEQYF. The CDR3 region has the DNA TGTGCCTGGAGGCGGACAGGGTTGTACGAGCAGTACTTC.

The V call is TRBV10-1, the J call TRBJ2-1, with D possibly being TRBD2 (6 bases). Trimming took off 0 bases at V and 10 bases at J, with 10 bases between the two ends. The CDR3 covers 13 residues. Germline V gene sequence: CDR1 WNHNN, CDR2 SYGVQD (reference sequence). This chain's CDR3 is CASSESGRGEQFF. CDR3 in DNA: TGCGCCAGCAGTGAGTCTGGTCGGGGGGAGCAGTTCTTC.

The gene calls are TRBV11-2 and TRBJ2-7; 13 bases line up with TRBD2. Germline-derived CDR1 and CDR2 are SGHAT and FQNNGV. The J segment lost 4 bases and the V segment lost 5 bases, leaving 5 bases of the junction unmatched. The CDR3 length is 15 residues. The CDR3 coding sequence is TGTGCCAGCAGCCCGACTAGCGGGAGGTGGTACGAGCAGTACTTC. Its protein is CASSPTSGRWYEQYF.

In its sample, this clone was seen once. This sample includes further DNA sequences coding for the same CDR3. In nucleotides, the CDR3 is TGTGCCAGCAGCCCCGGGACAGGGTATGGCTACACCTTC. This translates into CASSPGTGYGYTF. The gene calls are TRBV7-3 and TRBJ1-2; 9 bases agree with TRBD1. This CDR3 has 13 amino acids. Germline V CDR1 and CDR2: SGHTA, FQGTGA. V lost 5 bases, J lost 5 bases, and 3 bases stayed unmatched.

The chain links TRBV28 to TRBJ2-5; perhaps TRBD1 as D (5 bases). The end of the DNA fits TRBJ2-7 better, so the J call may be wrong. The CDR3 contains 14 residues. Per the germline V gene, CDR1 is MDHEN and CDR2 is SYDVKM. CDR3 in amino acids: CASSSQGISYEQYF. In DNA, the CDR3 is TGTGCCAGCAGTTCCCAGGGAATCTCCTACGAGCAGTACTTC.

The chain uses TRBV14 and TRBJ2-6; D gene unclear. The CDR3 has 16 amino acids. V shed 3 bases and J shed 2 bases, with 11 bases lying between them. Germline-derived CDR1 and CDR2 are SGHDN and FVKESK. CDR3 in DNA: TGTGCCAGCAGCCAGTGGGTATCAGCTGGGGCCAACGTCCTGACTTTC. This encodes CASSQWVSAGANVLTF.

The chain combines TRBV28 with TRBJ1-2; D remains ambiguous. This CDR3 is built from 13 residues. Trimming shortened V by 4 bases and J by 5 bases, and 11 bases separated the two germline ends. The germline V gene encodes CDR1 MDHEN and CDR2 SYDVKM. The CDR3 reads CASSSLNSYGYTF. The CDR3 DNA reads TGTGCCAGCAGTTCCCTAAACAGTTATGGCTACACCTTC.

V is TRBV10-3 and J is TRBJ2-7; TRBD2 matches at 12 bases. Trimming took 11 bases from V and 7 from J; bases not matched to a gene: 18. This CDR3 has 16 residues. CDR1 is ENHRY, CDR2 SYGVKD, per germline. This CDR3 is CASSRASGRAGQEQYF. In DNA form, the CDR3 reads TGTGCCTCCAGCCGGGCTAGCGGGAGGGCCGGACAAGAGCAGTACTTC.

The J gene is TRBJ2-2, the V gene TRBV7-6; TRBD2 matches at 9 bases. The CDR3 length is 16 residues. Germline V gene sequence: CDR1 SGHVS, CDR2 FNYEAQ. The trim removed 3 bases at V and 7 bases at J, leaving 9 bases unmatched. The CDR3 loop is CASSFASGTGGGELFF. CDR3 in DNA: TGTGCCAGCAGCTTTGCTAGCGGGACGGGAGGCGGGGAGCTGTTTTTT.

This clone was counted at least ten times. The same CDR3 can be traced to other DNA sequences in this sample. The chain has TRBV28 and TRBJ2-1; TRBD2 might be the D (6 bases). Germline CDR1 is MDHEN and CDR2 is SYDVKM. This CDR3 comprises 17 residues. V lost 2 bases to trimming and J lost 0 bases, with 14 bases between them. The CDR3 spells CASSLPPGGSSYNEQFF. CDR3 DNA sequence: TGTGCCAGCAGTTTACCCCCCGGGGGAAGCTCCTACAATGAGCAGTTCTTC.

This clone was detected only once. The chain combines TRBV5-4 with TRBJ2-3; 8 nucleotides line up with TRBD2. CDR3 length: 15 amino acids. In germline, CDR1 is SGHNT, CDR2 YYREEE (reference sequence). Trimming removed 2 bases from V and 3 bases from J; junction bases left unmatched: 5. The CDR3 region has the DNA TGTGCCAGCAGCTTTTCCCCTAGCGGGACAGATACGCAGTATTTT. Translation: CASSFSPSGTDTQYF.

This chain joins TRBV15 and TRBJ2-7; 7 bases agree with TRBD1. This CDR3 has 17 amino acids. With V trimmed by 0 bases and J by 3 bases, 11 bases remained unmatched. Germline-derived CDR1 and CDR2 are LNHNV and YYDKDF (reference sequence). CDR3: CATSRDLSDRSGYEQYF. The CDR3 DNA reads as TGTGCCACCAGCAGAGATTTATCGGACAGGTCCGGCTACGAGCAGTACTTC.

The chain combines TRBV28 with TRBJ2-1; D gene ambiguous. The CDR3 has 12 amino acids. V was clipped by 7 bases and J by 3 bases, with 7 bases between them. Germline V lookup: CDR1 MDHEN, CDR2 SYDVKM. Here the CDR3 reads CASIDFYNEQFF. In DNA form, the CDR3 reads TGTGCCAGCATCGATTTCTACAATGAGCAGTTCTTC.

This sequence joins TRBV15 and TRBJ1-5, with 8 bases identical to TRBD1. V was pared by 4 bases and J by 9 bases, with 5 bases of the junction left unmatched. The CDR3 is 13 residues long. CDR1 and CDR2 from the germline V gene are LNHNV and YYDKDF (reference sequence). CDR3: CATSTDRDPPQHF. The CDR3 DNA reads TGTGCCACCAGCACGGACAGGGATCCGCCCCAGCATTTT.

The CDR3 DNA sequence: TGTGCCAGCAGCGTAGTGCTAGCTGGGGTCGGCAATGAGCAGTTCTTC. Amino acid sequence: CASSVVLAGVGNEQFF. The gene calls are TRBV9 and TRBJ2-1; perhaps TRBD2 as D (5 bases). Germline V lookup: CDR1 SGDLS, CDR2 YYNGEE. The CDR3 is made up of 16 amino acids. Trimming removed 0 bases from V and 6 bases from J, with 16 bases in between.

The J gene is TRBJ2-1, the V gene TRBV28; 13 nucleotides agree with TRBD2. This CDR3 contains 15 residues. The J segment lost 7 bases and the V segment lost 6 bases, leaving 6 bases of the junction unmatched. Germline values: CDR1 MDHEN, CDR2 SYDVKM. This chain's CDR3 is CASSSGLAGRNEQFF. The CDR3 region has the DNA TGTGCCAGCAGCTCGGGACTAGCGGGAAGAAATGAGCAGTTCTTC.

V is TRBV28 and J is TRBJ2-7, with D hard to call. V lost 3 bases and J lost 1, with 10 bases in between. The CDR3 has 14 amino acids. The germline V gene has CDR1 MDHEN and CDR2 SYDVKM. The CDR3 here is CASSFLGRSYEQYF. The CDR3 DNA is TGTGCCAGCAGTTTTCTCGGGCGTTCCTACGAGCAGTACTTC.

The rearrangement uses TRBV11-2 and TRBJ2-2; D not resolved. The V and J ends lost 5 bases and 7 bases respectively, with 8 bases between them. CDR3 length equals 12 residues. Germline CDR1 and CDR2: SGHAT and FQNNGV. The CDR3 DNA follows: TGTGCCAGCAGCCCGTGGGGCGGGGAGCTGTTTTTT. Amino acids: CASSPWGGELFF.

The V and J genes are TRBV19 and TRBJ2-7; possible D gene TRBD1, 6 bases. Germline CDR1 LNHDA, CDR2 SQIVND (reference sequence). V shed 5 bases and J shed 2 bases, with 19 bases lying between them. CDR3 length: 16 residues. Here the CDR3 DNA reads TGTGCCAGTAGTCCCAGACAGGACTGGGGACCCTACGAGCAGTACTTC. Amino acids: CASSPRQDWGPYEQYF.

The V and J genes are TRBV19 and TRBJ1-2; 8 bases map to TRBD1. The CDR3 contains 15 residues. The ends lost 5 bases at V and 3 bases at J; junction bases unmatched: 8. The germline V gene has CDR1 LNHDA and CDR2 SQIVND (reference sequence). The CDR3 loop is CASSGAGGAYYGYTF. For the CDR3, the DNA is TGTGCCAGTAGTGGTGCAGGGGGCGCTTACTATGGCTACACCTTC.

This chain uses TRBV27 with TRBJ1-4, with 7 bases matching TRBD1. With 6 bases clipped from V and 3 bases from J, the junction kept 13 bases outside the gene matches. There are 17 residues in the CDR3. Germline loops: CDR1 MNHEY, CDR2 SMNVEV (reference sequence). The CDR3 DNA reads TGTGCCAGCAGCCGACTCACAGGGGTTGGGGCTAATGAAAAACTGTTTTTT. It specifies CASSRLTGVGANEKLFF.